The rows below give T cell receptor beta chains drawn from one sample of a study of blood T cell repertoires in COVID-19. Clones were read by immunoSEQ multiplex PCR, and TCRdb kept only the in-frame ones, dropping some. The repertoire has around 130,000 clones, roughly four fifths of them found once; the top ten carry around 10%. Input material: peripheral blood. The receptor set was obtained from a human donor in a cohort sampled during active COVID-19. The CDR3 runs from the conserved cysteine through the conserved F or W. The order of the fields is clone size, J gene, V gene, D gene, CDR3 protein, CDR3 DNA. A D gene is named only where the DNA matches it firmly. Expanded clones get a size class; other rows say once, few or many, or leave the size out.

.	TRBJ2-4	TRBV7-2	.	CASSSTRALAKNIQYF	TGTGCCAGCAGCTCCACTAGAGCTTTAGCCAAAAACATTCAGTACTTC
.	TRBJ1-2	TRBV29-1	.	CSVEDPGGLNYGYTF	TGCAGCGTTGAAGATCCCGGGGGTCTTAACTATGGCTACACCTTC
.	TRBJ2-5	TRBV6-6	.	CASRPRVGQETQYF	TGTGCCAGCAGGCCCCGGGTCGGTCAAGAGACCCAGTACTTC
.	TRBJ2-1	TRBV18	TRBD1	CASSPAQGSSREQFF	TGTGCCAGCTCACCCGCACAGGGGAGTAGCCGTGAGCAGTTCTTC
.	TRBJ1-1	TRBV10-2	.	CASTPAGLNTEAFF	TGCGCCAGCACCCCGGCGGGCCTGAACACTGAAGCTTTCTTT
.	TRBJ1-6	TRBV4-3	.	CASSQDTGSSYNSPLHF	TGCGCCAGCAGCCAAGATACAGGGAGCTCCTATAATTCACCCCTCCACTTT
.	TRBJ2-7	TRBV28	TRBD2	CASSLSAAGGRAYEQYF	TGTGCCAGCAGCCTCTCTGCGGCGGGGGGCAGGGCCTACGAGCAGTACTTC
.	TRBJ1-6	TRBV28	.	CASSVGLLNSPLHF	TGTGCCAGCAGTGTCGGGTTGCTTAATTCACCCCTCCACTTT
.	TRBJ2-1	TRBV27	TRBD2	CASSLGTTNEQFF	TGTGCCAGCAGCCTGGGGACTACCAATGAGCAGTTCTTC
.	TRBJ1-4	TRBV7-2	TRBD1	CASSSGGTGNEKLFF	TGTGCCAGCAGCTCAGGGGGGACCGGAAATGAAAAACTGTTTTTT
.	TRBJ1-2	TRBV12-3/TRBV12-4	.	CASSAGQVGGYTF	TGTGCCAGCAGCGCGGGGCAGGTGGGTGGCTACACCTTC
.	TRBJ1-2	TRBV6-5	TRBD1	CASHTGVNYGYTF	TGTGCCAGCCACACAGGGGTAAACTATGGCTACACCTTC
.	TRBJ2-3	TRBV7-2	TRBD1	CAAKGAADTQYF	TGTGCCGCGAAGGGGGCCGCAGATACGCAGTATTTT
.	TRBJ1-5	TRBV6-5	TRBD1	CASSGTENQPQHF	TGTGCCAGCAGCGGGACAGAAAATCAGCCCCAGCATTTT
.	TRBJ1-5	TRBV27	.	CASSLSSGVGNQPQHF	TGTGCCAGCAGTTTATCGTCAGGGGTAGGAAATCAGCCCCAGCATTTT
.	TRBJ2-1	TRBV6-5	.	CASSSRDKVLNEQFF	TGTGCCAGCAGTTCTAGGGACAAAGTTCTCAATGAGCAGTTCTTC
.	TRBJ1-3	TRBV2	TRBD1	CASSATGGTGNTIYF	TGTGCCAGCAGTGCTACAGGGGGCACCGGAAACACCATATATTTT
.	TRBJ1-2	TRBV5-5	.	CASSLMTTVHNGYTF	TGTGCCAGCAGCCTCATGACTACAGTGCACAATGGCTACACCTTC
.	TRBJ1-2	TRBV2	TRBD1	CASSSAGQGARGYTF	TGTGCCAGCAGTTCGGCGGGACAGGGGGCTCGGGGCTACACCTTC
.	TRBJ1-2	TRBV6-1	.	CASSEEGGNGYTF	TGTGCCAGCAGTGAAGAGGGAGGGAATGGCTACACCTTC
.	TRBJ2-3	TRBV3-1/TRBV3-2	TRBD2	CASSQGLAGGGTQYF	TGTGCCAGCAGCCAGGGACTAGCGGGGGGCGGGACGCAGTATTTT
.	TRBJ2-2	TRBV5-1	TRBD1	CASSLFGQANTGELFF	TGCGCCAGCAGCTTGTTCGGACAGGCGAACACCGGGGAGCTGTTTTTT
.	TRBJ2-3	TRBV5-1	TRBD1	CASSLWGTDTDTQYF	TGCGCCAGCAGCTTGTGGGGGACAGACACAGATACGCAGTATTTT
few	TRBJ1-6	TRBV7-8	.	CASSLAGQGGNSPLHF	TGTGCCAGCAGCTTAGCAGGCCAGGGTGGCAATTCACCCCTCCACTTT
few	TRBJ1-5	TRBV2	TRBD1	CASSLSEGAPGNQPQHF	TGTGCCAGCAGTTTAAGCGAGGGGGCCCCGGGGAATCAGCCCCAGCATTTT
few	TRBJ2-5	TRBV6-5	.	CASRGGDIRETQYF	TGTGCCAGCAGGGGTGGGGACATCCGGGAGACCCAGTACTTC
.	TRBJ1-5	TRBV2	.	CASSEWGGLNQPQHF	TGTGCCAGCAGTGAATGGGGGGGCCTCAATCAGCCCCAGCATTTT
.	TRBJ1-1	TRBV3-1/TRBV3-2	.	CASSPGAGTEAFF	TGTGCCAGCAGCCCGGGAGCGGGCACTGAAGCTTTCTTT
.	TRBJ1-6	TRBV4-3	.	CASSQGTGISNSPLHF	TGCGCCAGCAGCCAAGGAACAGGGATATCTAATTCACCCCTCCACTTT
.	TRBJ2-7	TRBV9	.	CASSVNVGEQYF	TGTGCCAGCAGCGTTAACGTCGGCGAGCAGTACTTC
once	TRBJ1-2	TRBV14	TRBD1	CASSQAPGGYGYTF	TGTGCCAGCAGCCAAGCTCCAGGGGGCTATGGCTACACCTTC
.	TRBJ1-6	TRBV5-1	TRBD1	CASSPTGGDNSPLHF	TGCGCCAGCAGTCCGACAGGGGGCGATAATTCACCCCTCCACTTT
.	TRBJ2-2	TRBV11-3	.	CASSPGLNTGELFF	TGTGCCAGCAGCCCGGGACTTAACACCGGGGAGCTGTTTTTT
once	TRBJ2-3	TRBV29-1	TRBD2	CSVDWLAGKADTQYF	TGCAGCGTTGATTGGCTAGCGGGGAAGGCAGATACGCAGTATTTT
.	TRBJ2-5	TRBV5-4	TRBD1	CASSLGGTGSTTQYF	TGTGCCAGCAGCTTGGGGGGGACAGGCTCTACAACCCAGTACTTC
once	TRBJ2-3	TRBV7-2	.	CASSLGLPDTQYF	TGTGCCAGCAGCTTAGGTCTCCCCGATACGCAGTATTTT
.	TRBJ1-2	TRBV19	.	CASGDIDGVGYTF	TGTGCCAGTGGGGACATCGACGGGGTTGGCTACACCTTC
once	TRBJ1-4	TRBV4-3	TRBD1	CASSHRGQGNEKLFF	TGCGCCAGCAGCCATAGGGGACAGGGAAATGAAAAACTGTTTTTT
.	TRBJ2-3	TRBV4-1	.	CASSQDPGAGHTDTQYF	TGCGCCAGCAGCCAAGATCCCGGTGCGGGTCACACAGATACGCAGTATTTT
.	TRBJ1-1	TRBV11-2	TRBD1	CASSSEDRGGKAFF	TGTGCCAGCAGCTCCGAGGACAGGGGGGGAAAAGCTTTCTTT
.	TRBJ1-2	TRBV6-4	TRBD1	CASSDRPGQHYGYTF	TGTGCCAGCAGTGACAGGCCGGGACAGCACTATGGCTACACCTTC
.	TRBJ2-7	TRBV7-2	.	CASSLGSGYEQYF	TGTGCCAGCAGCTTAGGTTCGGGGTACGAGCAGTACTTC
once	TRBJ2-1	TRBV9	.	CASSVASVSGGSYNEQFF	TGTGCCAGCAGCGTAGCTAGCGTCTCAGGGGGCTCCTACAATGAGCAGTTCTTC
.	TRBJ1-2	TRBV6-1	TRBD1	CASSEALAGTGNYGYTF	TGTGCCAGCAGTGAAGCTTTAGCCGGGACAGGGAACTATGGCTACACCTTC
.	TRBJ2-6	TRBV5-6	.	CASSLPPGAGANVLTF	TGTGCCAGCAGCTTACCCCCGGGGGCTGGGGCCAACGTCCTGACTTTC
few	TRBJ1-5	TRBV7-9	.	CASSFSTGPYSNQPQHF	TGTGCCAGCAGCTTTTCAACAGGCCCTTATAGCAATCAGCCCCAGCATTTT
.	TRBJ2-5	TRBV5-1	.	CASSLAGAIETQYF	TGCGCCAGCAGCTTGGCGGGAGCGATAGAGACCCAGTACTTC
.	TRBJ1-2	TRBV5-4	TRBD1	CASSSQTGADYGYTF	TGTGCCAGCAGCTCCCAGACAGGGGCGGACTATGGCTACACCTTC
.	TRBJ1-3	TRBV7-2	.	CASSWAPGAENTIYF	TGTGCCAGCAGCTGGGCCCCAGGGGCGGAAAACACCATATATTTT
.	TRBJ2-7	TRBV20-1	.	CSARTTYVQYF	TGCAGTGCTAGGACAACTTACGTGCAGTACTTC
.	TRBJ2-1	TRBV3-1/TRBV3-2	.	CASSQLEPSYNEQFF	TGTGCCAGCAGCCAACTAGAACCCTCCTACAATGAGCAGTTCTTC
.	TRBJ2-5	TRBV5-4	TRBD1	CASSLPAGGETQYF	TGTGCCAGCAGCTTGCCCGCAGGGGGAGAGACCCAGTACTTC
.	TRBJ2-7	TRBV7-9	.	CASSVGERKYF	TGTGCCAGCAGCGTAGGGGAGCGGAAATACTTC
.	TRBJ2-1	TRBV6-5	TRBD1	CASSPDRGYNNEQFF	TGTGCCAGCAGCCCCGACAGGGGGTACAACAATGAGCAGTTCTTC
.	TRBJ1-2	TRBV27	TRBD1	CASSPQWTGYGYTF	TGTGCCAGCAGTCCCCAATGGACAGGGTATGGCTACACCTTC
.	TRBJ2-2	TRBV5-5	TRBD2	CASSTRTSGGPNTGELFF	TGTGCCAGCAGCACCCGGACTAGCGGGGGGCCGAACACCGGGGAGCTGTTTTTT
.	TRBJ2-5	TRBV3-1/TRBV3-2	TRBD2	CASSGGPLAEKETQYF	TGTGCCAGCAGCGGTGGCCCACTAGCGGAAAAAGAGACCCAGTACTTC
.	TRBJ2-1	TRBV5-1	TRBD2	CASSLVPGGPSNEQFF	TGCGCCAGCAGCTTGGTACCGGGGGGGCCGTCCAATGAGCAGTTCTTC
.	TRBJ2-1	TRBV3-1/TRBV3-2	.	CASSQSRTGQFF	TGTGCCAGCAGCCAAAGCCGTACTGGGCAGTTCTTC